The clone carrying this T cell receptor beta chain has only a few counts. Methods used by the authors: Nucleated cell number was recorded as an estimate derived from reference gene primer amplification. Profiled with immunoSEQ multiplex PCR; TCRdb holds only in-frame clones, not every one. V and J calls plus clone size are reproduced from that table; the DNA served to infer D and trimming. The table records more than 55,000 clones, more than 80% of them present only once. The germline gives CDR1 PRHDT, CDR2 FYEKMQ (reference sequence). V was pared by 6 bases and J by 7 bases, with 13 bases between. The CDR3 is made up of 12 amino acids. The record originates from a study of blood T cell repertoires in COVID-19. Study-level information: Italy, Spain and the United States were the sources of the convalescent and acute COVID-19 samples.

What was sequenced was peripheral blood. The V call is TRBV13, the J call TRBJ2-7; TRBD2 is a possible D gene (6 bases). The sequence came from a human donor with active COVID-19. The donor label of this sample is uncertain. This CDR3 is CASRSGVGEQYF. Here the CDR3 DNA reads TGTGCCAGCAGATCGGGGGTAGGGGAGCAGTACTTC.